These T cell receptor beta chains were read from a single sample in a study of T cell responses to AZD1222 COVID-19 vaccine. Method: immunoSEQ multiplex PCR; TCRdb's copy keeps in-frame clones and lacks some. The sample records approximately 80,000 clones, less than 95% being singletons. This material consisted of peripheral blood, taken 28 days after the second AZD1222 dose. The source of these receptors is an adult who received the AZD1222 COVID-19 vaccine. Both conserved end residues are part of each CDR3. Fields, in order: CDR3 protein, CDR3 DNA, clone size, V gene, J gene, D gene. A D gene is named only where the DNA matches it firmly. Only part of the rows carry a size: once, few, many, or a class if the clone is expanded.

CASSLDPGVNHEQYF	TGTGCCAGCAGCTTAGACCCGGGGGTCAACCACGAGCAGTACTTC	-	TRBV7-9	TRBJ2-7	-
CASSLATGGNTEAFF	TGTGCCAGCAGCTTGGCCACAGGGGGCAACACTGAAGCTTTCTTT	-	TRBV7-9	TRBJ1-1	TRBD1
CASRASGRVEETQYF	TGCGCCAGCAGGGCCAGCGGGAGGGTAGAAGAGACCCAGTACTTC	-	TRBV5-1	TRBJ2-5	TRBD2
CASSLLGKVNEQFF	TGCGCCAGCAGCTTGTTAGGGAAAGTCAATGAGCAGTTCTTC	-	TRBV5-1	TRBJ2-1	-
CASSLTSGKNTGELFF	TGTGCCAGCAGTTTAACTAGCGGGAAGAACACCGGGGAGCTGTTTTTT	-	TRBV28	TRBJ2-2	TRBD2
CASSPLEGGDTEAFF	TGTGCCAGCAGTCCCCTTGAGGGGGGAGACACTGAAGCTTTCTTT	once	TRBV28	TRBJ1-1	-
CASNPSKANTGELFF	TGCGCCAGCAACCCCTCCAAAGCGAACACCGGGGAGCTGTTTTTT	-	TRBV10-2	TRBJ2-2	-
CASSQGYNTEAFF	TGTGCCAGCAGCCAAGGCTATAACACTGAAGCTTTCTTT	-	TRBV7-2	TRBJ1-1	-
CASSAASGIGEDTQYF	TGTGCCAGCAGCGCCGCTAGCGGGATAGGTGAGGATACGCAGTATTTT	-	TRBV7-2	TRBJ2-3	TRBD2
CASSWGLDNEQFF	TGTGCCAGCAGCTGGGGACTAGACAATGAGCAGTTCTTC	-	TRBV11-3	TRBJ2-1	TRBD2
CAWSVLGGETQYF	TGTGCCTGGAGTGTACTTGGGGGAGAGACCCAGTACTTC	-	TRBV30	TRBJ2-5	-
CASSYLVGGPFNEQFF	TGTGCCAGCAGTTACTTGGTGGGAGGCCCCTTCAATGAGCAGTTCTTC	-	TRBV6-2/TRBV6-3	TRBJ2-1	-
CASSYIAGGEEQYF	TGTGCCAGCAGTTACATAGCGGGAGGGGAAGAGCAGTACTTC	-	TRBV6-2/TRBV6-3	TRBJ2-7	TRBD2
CASSIDRGRWTQYF	TGCGCCAGCAGTATAGACAGGGGTCGGTGGACGCAGTATTTT	-	TRBV5-1	TRBJ2-3	TRBD1
CASSANSRVHEQYF	TGTGCCAGCAGCGCGAACTCACGGGTACACGAGCAGTACTTC	few	TRBV9	TRBJ2-7	-
CASSSSEQYF	TGTGCCAGCAGTTCGAGCGAGCAGTACTTC	-	TRBV25-1	TRBJ2-7	-
CASSLGQLGLAWEQYF	TGTGCCAGCAGCTTAGGTCAGTTGGGACTAGCGTGGGAGCAGTACTTC	-	TRBV7-8	TRBJ2-7	TRBD2
CASSPTGVNQPQHF	TGTGCCAGTAGCCCGACAGGGGTCAATCAGCCCCAGCATTTT	-	TRBV19	TRBJ1-5	TRBD1
CASSGRKREGSADTQYF	TGTGCCAGCAGCGGACGTAAGCGGGAGGGCTCCGCAGATACGCAGTATTTT	-	TRBV9	TRBJ2-3	TRBD2
CASSWLESSGSGYNEQFF	TGCGCCAGCAGCTGGTTAGAGTCTAGCGGGAGTGGGTACAATGAGCAGTTCTTC	once	TRBV5-1	TRBJ2-1	TRBD2
CASSLETNTGELFF	TGTGCCAGCAGCTTGGAGACTAACACCGGGGAGCTGTTTTTT	-	TRBV5-4	TRBJ2-2	-
CASRRIAGTQETQYF	TGCGCCAGCAGGCGTATAGCGGGAACTCAAGAGACCCAGTACTTC	-	TRBV4-1	TRBJ2-5	TRBD2
CASRGDRGAGNQPQHF	TGTGCCAGCAGGGGTGACAGGGGGGCTGGCAATCAGCCCCAGCATTTT	-	TRBV28	TRBJ1-5	TRBD1
CASSELANTEAFF	TGTGCCAGCAGTGAATTAGCGAACACTGAAGCTTTCTTT	-	TRBV2	TRBJ1-1	-
CSVGLGTSGRVYNEQFF	TGCAGCGTTGGGCTCGGGACTAGCGGGAGGGTCTACAATGAGCAGTTCTTC	once	TRBV29-1	TRBJ2-1	TRBD2
CASSSPLAGQETQYF	TGTGCCAGCAGCTCCCCCCTAGCGGGGCAAGAGACCCAGTACTTC	-	TRBV27	TRBJ2-5	TRBD2
CASSEGTSGSYEQYF	TGTGCCAGCAGTGAAGGGACTAGCGGGAGCTACGAGCAGTACTTC	few	TRBV6-1	TRBJ2-7	TRBD2
CASSLALRELFF	TGTGCCAGCAGCCTAGCGTTGCGGGAGCTGTTTTTT	-	TRBV3-1/TRBV3-2	TRBJ2-2	-
CASSFQASSSYEQYF	TGTGCCAGCAGCTTTCAGGCTTCGAGCTCCTACGAGCAGTACTTC	once	TRBV7-2	TRBJ2-7	-
CASSQGIPLAKNIQYF	TGCGCCAGCAGCCAAGGTATACCCCTAGCCAAAAACATTCAGTACTTC	-	TRBV4-1	TRBJ2-4	-
CASSPPTGGETQYF	TGTGCCAGCTCACCACCTACAGGGGGGGAGACCCAGTACTTC	-	TRBV18	TRBJ2-5	TRBD1
CASSEGQGPHNEQFF	TGCGCCAGCAGTGAGGGACAGGGGCCGCACAATGAGCAGTTCTTC	-	TRBV5-1	TRBJ2-1	TRBD1
CASSSPGLAGQSSYNEQFF	TGTGCCAGCAGCTCACCGGGACTAGCGGGGCAGAGCTCCTACAATGAGCAGTTCTTC	-	TRBV7-2	TRBJ2-1	TRBD2
CASSPGGRSYEQYF	TGTGCCAGCAGCCCAGGCGGCAGGTCCTACGAGCAGTACTTC	-	TRBV11-3	TRBJ2-7	-
CASSPDTSWATDTQYF	TGTGCCAGCAGCCCGGATACTAGCTGGGCGACAGATACGCAGTATTTT	-	TRBV7-2	TRBJ2-3	-
CASSIPGPSTDTQYF	TGTGCCAGCAGCATACCGGGACCCAGCACAGATACGCAGTATTTT	-	TRBV9	TRBJ2-3	-
CASSSSGSYEQYF	TGTGCCAGCAGTTCTAGCGGGTCCTACGAGCAGTACTTC	-	TRBV12-3/TRBV12-4	TRBJ2-7	TRBD2
CARSLVASGSQEEQYF	TGTGCCAGAAGCTTGGTGGCTAGCGGGAGCCAAGAAGAGCAGTACTTC	-	TRBV5-3	TRBJ2-7	TRBD2
CASTSLGGVDYEQYF	TGTGCCAGCACCTCACTAGGGGGGGTGGACTACGAGCAGTACTTC	-	TRBV5-5	TRBJ2-7	-
CASSLEEKRNEQYF	TGTGCCAGCAGCTTAGAGGAGAAGAGGAACGAGCAGTACTTC	-	TRBV7-9	TRBJ2-7	-
CASSLLTTGGNTIYF	TGTGCCAGCAGCTTATTAACAACAGGGGGAAACACCATATATTTT	-	TRBV7-2	TRBJ1-3	-
CASSAERTRQTQYF	TGTGCCAGCAGTGCCGAACGGACCCGCCAGACCCAGTACTTC	-	TRBV27	TRBJ2-5	-
CASSPRGQSAGNTIYF	TGTGCCAGCAGCCCTCGGGGACAGAGCGCTGGAAACACCATATATTTT	-	TRBV5-8	TRBJ1-3	TRBD1
CASSLVKGDYSGNTIYF	TGTGCCAGCAGCTTAGTAAAAGGTGATTACTCTGGAAACACCATATATTTT	few	TRBV11-3	TRBJ1-3	-
CASSPDTGELFF	TGTGCCAGCAGCCCCGACACCGGGGAGCTGTTTTTT	-	TRBV11-1	TRBJ2-2	-
CASSQEGDPPTQYF	TGTGCCAGCAGCCAAGAGGGGGACCCTCCGACGCAGTATTTT	-	TRBV3-1/TRBV3-2	TRBJ2-3	-
CASGNQGGIEQYF	TGTGCCAGCGGAAACCAAGGAGGGATCGAGCAGTACTTC	-	TRBV7-8	TRBJ2-7	-
CASSGTVDQETQYF	TGCGCCAGCAGCGGGACGGTAGACCAAGAGACCCAGTACTTC	-	TRBV5-1	TRBJ2-5	-
CASSLGRGPETQYF	TGTGCCAGCAGTTTAGGCAGGGGGCCGGAGACCCAGTACTTC	-	TRBV28	TRBJ2-5	TRBD1
CAGGQPIGTDTQYF	TGTGCTGGGGGCCAGCCCATCGGCACAGATACGCAGTATTTT	once	TRBV6-6	TRBJ2-3	-
CASSSTGTAEAFF	TGTGCCAGCAGTTCCACCGGGACAGCTGAAGCTTTCTTT	-	TRBV7-2	TRBJ1-1	TRBD1
CASVLKPLTGELFF	TGCGCCAGTGTACTCAAGCCCTTAACCGGGGAGCTGTTTTTT	-	TRBV4-1	TRBJ2-2	-
CASSYRAGANQPQHF	TGTGCCAGCAGTTACAGGGCAGGGGCCAATCAGCCCCAGCATTTT	-	TRBV6-2/TRBV6-3	TRBJ1-5	-
CAWTGQGNSPLHF	TGTGCCTGGACAGGACAGGGGAACTCACCCCTCCACTTT	-	TRBV30	TRBJ1-6	TRBD1
CVSSEWEDWDTQYF	TGTGTCAGCAGTGAATGGGAGGATTGGGATACGCAGTATTTT	-	TRBV2	TRBJ2-3	-
CASSEARTYNSPLHF	TGTGCCAGCAGTGAGGCAAGAACCTATAATTCACCCCTCCACTTT	-	TRBV2	TRBJ1-6	-
CASSPADRFTEAFF	TGCGCCAGCAGCCCGGCGGACAGGTTCACTGAAGCTTTCTTT	once	TRBV5-1	TRBJ1-1	TRBD1
CASGRVGHGTEAFF	TGTGCCAGCGGGCGCGTTGGGCACGGCACTGAAGCTTTCTTT	-	TRBV28	TRBJ1-1	-
CASSFGQGNQPQHF	TGTGCCAGCAGCTTCGGACAGGGAAATCAGCCCCAGCATTTT	-	TRBV7-9	TRBJ1-5	TRBD1
CASSTPGRGKETQYF	TGTGCCAGTAGTACACCGGGACGGGGCAAGGAGACCCAGTACTTC	once	TRBV19	TRBJ2-5	-